This T cell receptor beta chain was sequenced for a study of shared clonotypes between healthy human individuals. Overall study findings and caveats: It was the non-shared clonotypes that had lower generation probabilities than clonotypes shared by all four donors.

In regard to this clone: The antigen remains unidentified. One end of the junction varies from germline; a read error may be responsible.

The CDR3 sequence is 14 residues long. Germline assignment: CDR1 MNHEY and CDR2 SVGAGI. Generated by immunoSEQ multiplex PCR, the TCRdb table keeps only in-frame clones and is missing some. This table has roughly 1,600,000 clones, around 98.5% appearing once. The TCR originated in a man aged 25-40 years in good health. This sequence joins TRBV6-5 and TRBJ2-3; TRBD2 agrees at 7 bases. The material sequenced was naive CD4+ T cells sorted from blood. The subset here: CD45RA+ positively selected. The CDR3 DNA follows: TGTGCCAGCGGTTACAGCGGGGGCACAGATACGCAGTATTTT. Amino acids: CASGYSGGTDTQYF.